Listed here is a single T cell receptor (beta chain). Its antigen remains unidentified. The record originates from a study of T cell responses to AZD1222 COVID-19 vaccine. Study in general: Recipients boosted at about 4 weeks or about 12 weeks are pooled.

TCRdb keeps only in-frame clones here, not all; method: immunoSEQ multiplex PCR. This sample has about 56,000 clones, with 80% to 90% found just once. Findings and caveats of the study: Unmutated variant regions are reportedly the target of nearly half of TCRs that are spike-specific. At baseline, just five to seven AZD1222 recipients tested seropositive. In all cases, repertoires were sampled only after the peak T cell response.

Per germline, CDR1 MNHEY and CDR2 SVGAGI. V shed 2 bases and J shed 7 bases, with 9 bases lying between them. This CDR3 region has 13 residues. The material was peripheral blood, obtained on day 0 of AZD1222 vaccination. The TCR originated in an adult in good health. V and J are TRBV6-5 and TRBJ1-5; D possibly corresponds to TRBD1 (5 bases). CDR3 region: CASSYLQDQPQHF. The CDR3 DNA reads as TGTGCCAGCAGTTACCTACAGGACCAGCCCCAGCATTTT.